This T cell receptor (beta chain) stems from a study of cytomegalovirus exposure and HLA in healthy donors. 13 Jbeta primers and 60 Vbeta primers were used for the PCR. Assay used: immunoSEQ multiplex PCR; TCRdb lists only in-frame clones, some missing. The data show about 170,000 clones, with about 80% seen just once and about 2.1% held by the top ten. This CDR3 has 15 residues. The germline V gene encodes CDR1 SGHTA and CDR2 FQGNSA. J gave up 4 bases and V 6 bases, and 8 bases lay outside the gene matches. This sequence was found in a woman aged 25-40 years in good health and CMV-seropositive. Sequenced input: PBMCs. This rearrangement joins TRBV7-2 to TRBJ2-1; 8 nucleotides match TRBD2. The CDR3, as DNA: TGTGCCAGCAGTTTTAGCGGGAACGGTTACAATGAGCAGTTCTTC. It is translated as CASSFSGNGYNEQFF.